The 8 T cell receptor beta chains below were found in one sample sequenced in a study of T-cell reconstitution after alpha-beta-depleted transplantation in children. This sample's TCRbeta library carried unique molecular identifier barcodes. TCRdb re-called the PCR reads with MiXCR, one entry per CDR3 protein. This sample carries about 980,000 distinct CDR3 sequences, about 29% of them seen once, and the ten largest clones take 28%. Sequences were derived from PBMCs, mostly from graft donor cells, sampled 360 days after TCRalphabeta/CD19-depleted stem cell transplant. Receptor source: a boy under two years old who had a stem cell transplant for SCID, so the T cells may come from the graft donor.

This clonotype was seen only a few times. This chain connects TRBV20-1 to TRBJ2-1; D gene uncertain. The germline V gene encodes CDR1 DFQATT and CDR2 SNEGSKA (reference sequence). V lost 7 bases and J lost 1, with 8 bases in between. This CDR3 spans 12 amino acids. CDR3 protein: CSVWPSYNEQFF. CDR3 DNA: TGCAGTGTCTGGCCTTCCTACAATGAGCAGTTCTTC.

This clonotype appeared a few times. The rearrangement links TRBV12-3 or TRBV12-4 to TRBJ1-5; 9 nucleotides agree with TRBD1. The CDR3 sequence is 14 residues long. V shed 6 bases, J shed 7 bases, and the junction held 7 bases outside the gene matches. CDR3 region: CASSSTGGGQPQHF. DNA of the CDR3: TGTGCCAGCAGCTCAACAGGGGGCGGACAGCCCCAGCATTTT.

This clonotype was counted a single time. The CDR3 sequence is CATSREGTGEETQYF. The CDR3 DNA sequence: TGTGCCACCAGCAGAGAGGGGACAGGCGAAGAGACCCAGTACTTC. V and J are TRBV15 and TRBJ2-5; TRBD1 matches at 8 bases. This CDR3 has 15 residues. The V gene's germline CDR1 is LNHNV and CDR2 YYDKDF (reference sequence). V shed 0 bases, J shed 3 bases, and the junction held 3 bases outside the gene matches.

This chain connects TRBV20-1 to TRBJ2-7; D is ambiguous. Trimming removed 4 bases at V and 4 bases at J, with 17 bases between. Germline lookup yields CDR1 DFQATT and CDR2 SNEGSKA (reference sequence). CDR3 length equals 14 residues. The CDR3 loop reads CSAIRLSMGYEQYF. The CDR3 bases are TGCAGTGCTATCCGGCTAAGCATGGGGTACGAGCAGTACTTC.

This clonotype occurred a few times. This chain links TRBV12-3 or TRBV12-4 with TRBJ2-4, with D uncertain. V lost 3 bases and J 4 bases, leaving 10 bases between the germline ends. CDR3 size: 14 residues. CDR3 in amino acids: CASSLAQRKNIQYF. The CDR3 DNA sequence: TGTGCCAGCAGTTTGGCGCAGAGAAAAAACATTCAGTACTTC.

The genes are TRBV5-1 and TRBJ2-7; TRBD1 agrees at 7 bases. With V trimmed by 3 bases and J by 1 base, 4 bases remained unmatched. Germline CDR1 reads SGHRS; CDR2 reads YFSETQ. The CDR3 length is 14 residues. The CDR3 region is CASSWTGASYEQYF. In DNA form, the CDR3 reads TGCGCCAGCAGCTGGACAGGAGCTTCCTACGAGCAGTACTTC.

This chain connects TRBV9 to TRBJ2-5, with no clear D. Germline values: CDR1 SGDLS, CDR2 YYNGEE. The CDR3 totals 13 residues. V gave up 2 bases and J gave up 2 bases, with 7 bases separating them. DNA of the CDR3: TGTGCCAGCAGCGTTCGCCCGCAAGAGACCCAGTACTTC. Its translation: CASSVRPQETQYF.

The chain couples TRBV6-5 to TRBJ2-7; no clear D. The V gene lost 5 bases and the J gene lost 2 bases, with 13 bases spanning the gap. This CDR3 region has 14 residues. The germline V gene encodes CDR1 MNHEY and CDR2 SVGAGI. CDR3 sequence (DNA): TGTGCCAGCAGTCAACTCGTGGGGACCTACGAGCAGTACTTC. Protein: CASSQLVGTYEQYF.